These T cell receptor beta chains were read from a single sample in a study of T-cell memory formation after mild COVID-19. From the 5' RACE reads, TCRdb called clonotypes with MiXCR, one entry per CDR3 protein. The sample yields 500,000 to 550,000 distinct CDR3 sequences, roughly 20% seen once. Sequenced: PBMCs or a T cell subset sorted from them (not recorded which). Every receptor here comes from an adult woman who had mild COVID-19 (a few samples of this study predate the infection). Cell type and time point are not known. Both conserved end residues are part of each CDR3. A D gene is named only where the DNA matches it firmly. Clone size, where shown, is once, few, many, or a class for clones that have expanded.

j_call,d_call,v_call,clone_size,cdr3_nt,cdr3_aa
TRBJ2-7,.,TRBV5-1,.,TGCGCCAGCAGCTCCTCAAGATCCTACGAGCAGTACTTC,CASSSSRSYEQYF
TRBJ2-7,.,TRBV4-1,many,TGCGCCAGCTCCTGGGAGATCCGTTACGAGCAGTACTTC,CASSWEIRYEQYF
TRBJ2-2,.,TRBV3-1,once,TGTGCCAGCAGCCAAGATCGTCCGTTCACCGGGGAGCTGTTTTTT,CASSQDRPFTGELFF
TRBJ2-7,.,TRBV20-1,.,TGCAGTGCTAGCTCAAAGGGCTACGAGCAGTACTTC,CSASSKGYEQYF
TRBJ1-6,.,TRBV20-1,.,TGCAGTGCTACTCAGGAGGGGAATTCACCCCTCCACTTT,CSATQEGNSPLHF
TRBJ2-1,TRBD2,TRBV5-1,.,TGCGCCAGCAGCTTGGAGACTAGCGGGGGCTCCTACAATGAGCAGTTCTTC,CASSLETSGGSYNEQFF
TRBJ2-3,.,TRBV12-3/TRBV12-4,many,TGTGCCAGCAGCTCCTCAGGTGGGAGAGTCGATACGCAGTATTTT,CASSSSGGRVDTQYF
TRBJ1-3,.,TRBV2,.,TGTGCCAGCAGTGAAGCCGGGTTCTCTGGAAACACCATATATTTT,CASSEAGFSGNTIYF
TRBJ1-5,TRBD1,TRBV20-1,.,TGCAGTGCGGGGGACAGGATTAATCAGCCCCAGCATTTT,CSAGDRINQPQHF
TRBJ2-5,TRBD2,TRBV7-2,few,TGTGCCAGCAGCTTAGCGTGGGGCGGGAGGGATGAGACCCAGTACTTC,CASSLAWGGRDETQYF
TRBJ2-1,.,TRBV19,few,TGTGCCAGTAGCCCCATGTCGGGTTCCTACTCCTACAATGAGCAGTTCTTC,CASSPMSGSYSYNEQFF
TRBJ2-6,.,TRBV24-1,few,TGTGCCACCAGTGATCCCAGGGGGAGGTCTGGGGCCAACGTCCTGACTTTC,CATSDPRGRSGANVLTF
TRBJ1-2,.,TRBV6-5,.,TGTGCCAGCAGTTACGATTTGACAGCGTATGGCTACACCTTC,CASSYDLTAYGYTF
TRBJ1-5,.,TRBV12-3/TRBV12-4,.,TGTGCCAGCAGTGTCACAGGGACCGGGCAGCCCCAGCATTTT,CASSVTGTGQPQHF
TRBJ2-3,TRBD2,TRBV2,.,TGTGCCAGCAAACGGGGGGGCTTGGTAGATACGCAGTATTTT,CASKRGGLVDTQYF
TRBJ2-5,.,TRBV7-6,few,TGTGCCAGCAGCTTAGGGGTACAGACCCAGTACTTC,CASSLGVQTQYF
TRBJ1-5,.,TRBV19,.,TGTGCCAGTAGTCTGCCTACAAGGAGAGGCACAGATCAGCCCCAGCATTTT,CASSLPTRRGTDQPQHF
TRBJ2-7,.,TRBV11-2,.,TGTGCCAGCAGACCCTTGGGAGCGTACGAGCAGTACTTC,CASRPLGAYEQYF
TRBJ2-7,TRBD2,TRBV18,few,TGTGCCAGCTCACCCAGAGGCCTAGCGGGGGTGAGCGAGCAGTACTTC,CASSPRGLAGVSEQYF
TRBJ2-2,.,TRBV7-3,few,TGTGCCAGCAGCTTCTGGGTGTCTAGTTCGGGCGGGGAGCTGTTTTTT,CASSFWVSSSGGELFF
TRBJ2-1,.,TRBV20-1,.,TGCAGTGCTAGGGGGTCAGAGGGTAGAGTGATCGATGAGCAGTTCTTC,CSARGSEGRVIDEQFF
TRBJ1-5,TRBD1,TRBV25-1,.,TGTGCCAGCAGTGCTAACAGGGGGAATCAGCCCCAGCATTTT,CASSANRGNQPQHF
TRBJ2-7,.,TRBV3-1,.,TGTGCCAGCAGCCAAGAGGTTATCGGGAGAATCGAGCAGTACTTC,CASSQEVIGRIEQYF
TRBJ2-5,TRBD1,TRBV6-5,.,TGTGCCAGCAGTGGGTCCGGGACAGCCAGGTACTTC,CASSGSGTARYF
TRBJ2-5,.,TRBV4-2,.,TGTGCCAGCAGCCAGACAGGTTACCAAGAGACCCAGTACTTC,CASSQTGYQETQYF
TRBJ2-3,TRBD2,TRBV11-3,.,TGTGCCAGCAGCTTAGTTTCGGGGGGGAGAGAGCAGTATTTT,CASSLVSGGREQYF
TRBJ2-5,.,TRBV7-6,few,TGTGCCAGCAGCGAACGGGGGACTTCAGAGACCCAGTACTTC,CASSERGTSETQYF
TRBJ1-3,.,TRBV12-3/TRBV12-4,few,TGTGCCAGCAGTTTTAACAGTGCTGGAAACACCATATATTTT,CASSFNSAGNTIYF
TRBJ2-5,TRBD1,TRBV10-3,.,TGTGCCACCGCGGACAGGGGGCCAGCGGAGACCCAGTACTTC,CATADRGPAETQYF